The clone carrying this T cell receptor beta chain was counted ten times or more. Its antigen is still unknown. Isolation recovered at least 6.5 million PBMCs from every sample. The entry originates in a study of blood T cells in healthy people across ages. Study results and limitations: Observed TCR beta diversity per million T cells went down as age went up. This fall followed a roughly linear course with age. When set beside aged donors, long-lived donors presented more naive CD4+ cells and higher diversity.

Primed by a sample-barcoded 5' primer and a J-beta primer mix, a second PCR proceeded for about 6 to 12 cycles. TCRdb ran MiXCR on the 5' RACE reads and lists one entry per CDR3 protein. The repertoire holds about 730,000 distinct CDR3 sequences, with roughly 45% as singletons. From germline, CDR1 is SGHTA and CDR2 FQGTGA. CDR3 size: 14 residues. The V gene end was trimmed by 8 bases and the J gene end by 6 bases; junction bases not matched to a gene: 6. The chain links TRBV7-3 to TRBJ2-3; 12 nucleotides agree with TRBD2. The specimen was blood. This TCR was recovered from a woman aged 60-70 years in good health. In DNA form, the CDR3 reads TGTGCCAGCCGGCCCGGGACTAGCGGGGATACGCAGTATTTT. Amino acids: CASRPGTSGDTQYF.